The clone carrying this TCR beta chain was seen a few times. The antigen is undetermined. These data belong to a study of high-grade serous ovarian cancer treatment subgroups. In the study overall: On average, 14,192 reads and roughly 7,000 unique TCR beta rearrangements were obtained per sample. The study's findings and limits: Higher neoantigen levels went with greater TCR clonal relatedness. Different patients shared almost no repertoire; same-patient tumors shared 0.11 to 0.79. Repertoire analysis covered CDR3 alone, not CDR1 or CDR2.

Sequencing was performed with immunoSEQ multiplex PCR; in TCRdb, only in-frame clones are kept and a portion is missing. The table includes approximately 6,600 clones, 79% detected once. The V end was cut by 8 bases, the J end by 4 bases, with 15 bases between. The germline V gene encodes CDR1 SNHLY and CDR2 FYNNEI. The CDR3 totals 14 residues. Tumor samples were taken before definitive surgery or chemotherapy. The sequencing input was tumor tissue. The chain uses TRBV2 and TRBJ1-3; maybe TRBD1 (6 bases). The sequence came from a human donor with high-grade serous ovarian cancer. CDR3 DNA: TGTGCCAGCCCAGGGACAAACCAGGGAAACACCATATATTTT. This translates into CASPGTNQGNTIYF.